Given below is one T cell receptor beta chain in context. Its antigen is still unknown. TCRdb reprocessed the 5' RACE reads via MiXCR and lists one record per CDR3 protein. The repertoire holds 250,000 or so distinct CDR3 sequences, approximately 7% seen once, with roughly 3.4% in the top ten. The record originates from a study of identical twins. This CDR3 has 14 amino acids. From germline, CDR1 is MRHNA and CDR2 SNTAGT. Trimming stripped 3 bases from V and 4 bases from J, with 9 bases between. Findings of the study overall: Out-of-frame alpha sequences common to twins exhibited a surplus of low generation probability. Cross-sectional statistical analysis, not tracking of the same donors, underpinned the conclusions. Twins' excess sharing was less marked for out-of-frame beta sequences. Partly confounded zero-insertion analyses could result from invariant MAIT and iNKT cells.

The sample was also reused in another study, on yellow fever vaccine responses in identical twins.

Source material: memory (CD45RO+) T cells sorted from blood. The clonotype comes from a woman aged 18-35 years in good health. V gene TRBV6-4 combines with J gene TRBJ2-2; D not certain. CDR3: CASSELVGTGELFF. CDR3 sequence (DNA): TGTGCCAGCAGTGAGCTAGTGGGCACCGGGGAGCTGTTTTTT.